This entry lists 31 T cell receptor beta chains sequenced from one sample in a study of PD-L1 blockade in urothelial cancer. The time point is: pretreatment peripheral blood. The assay was immunoSEQ multiplex PCR, and TCRdb's table has in-frame clones only and misses some. The sample contains about 63,000 clones, roughly 80% of which appear only once. Sequenced material: PBMCs, taken around atezolizumab (anti-PD-L1) treatment. Receptor source: a man in his 70s with urothelial cancer.

The chain uses TRBV6-1 and TRBJ1-1; D is perhaps TRBD1 (6 bases). CDR1 is MNHNS and CDR2 is SASEGT in the germline V gene. V lost 8 bases to trimming and J lost 1 base, with 8 bases between them. CDR3 size: 12 residues. The CDR3: CASHRANTEAFF. The CDR3 DNA reads TGTGCCAGCCACAGGGCGAACACTGAAGCTTTCTTT.

In the case of this clone: The junction departs from germline at one end; a sequencing error may be responsible. Other DNA sequences from this sample encode an identical CDR3 as well. The chain carries TRBV2 and TRBJ1-6, with D hard to call. The germline V gene encodes CDR1 SNHLY and CDR2 FYNNEI. The CDR3 covers 14 residues. In DNA form, the CDR3 reads TGTGCCAGCAGAGATAGCTCCTATAACTCACCCCTCCACTTT. This codes for CASRDSSYNSPLHF.

The chain joins TRBV5-6 to TRBJ1-4, with 7 bases aligning to TRBD1. The J segment lost 4 bases and the V segment lost 1 base, leaving 7 bases of the junction unmatched. Germline loops: CDR1 SGHDT, CDR2 YYEEEE. The CDR3 has 16 amino acids. The chain's CDR3 is CASSLRGPLDNEKLFF. CDR3 sequence (DNA): TGTGCCAGCAGCTTGAGGGGGCCGTTGGATAATGAAAAACTGTTTTTT.

V and J are TRBV7-2 and TRBJ2-5, with TRBD2 identical over 7 bases. Germline-derived CDR1 and CDR2 are SGHTA and FQGNSA. This CDR3 has 15 residues. Trimming cost V 4 bases and J 5 bases; bases outside gene matches: 10. CDR3 DNA sequence: TGTGCCAGCAGCTCCGGGGGGAGAAGTGGGGAGACCCAGTACTTC. Translated, it gives CASSSGGRSGETQYF.

The chain is built from TRBV5-1 and TRBJ1-5, with D possibly being TRBD1 (6 bases). With 4 bases removed from V and 4 bases from J, the gap between germline ends came to 12 bases. This CDR3 contains 14 residues. Germline-derived CDR1 and CDR2 are SGHRS and YFSETQ. The CDR3 DNA reads TGCGCCAGCAGCGTGGACAGTTTGAATCAGCCCCAGCATTTT. It is translated as CASSVDSLNQPQHF.

This chain connects TRBV11-3 to TRBJ2-5; 7 bases are a match to TRBD2. The CDR3 contains 13 residues. V was clipped by 1 base and J by 9 bases; unmatched bases: 5. Looked up from germline, CDR1 is SGHNT and CDR2 is YENEEA. The CDR3 region is CASSLGTRGAQYF. The CDR3 coding sequence is TGTGCCAGCAGCTTAGGGACCCGGGGGGCCCAGTACTTC.

CDR3 protein: CASSRQGATGELFF. DNA of the CDR3: TGTGCCAGCAGCAGACAGGGGGCGACCGGGGAGCTGTTTTTT. This chain links TRBV2 with TRBJ2-2; 10 bases are a match to TRBD1. Germline V gene data show CDR1 as SNHLY and CDR2 as FYNNEI. V lost 6 bases, J lost 5 bases, and 3 bases stayed unmatched. This CDR3 has 14 residues.

This clone was found once. The V gene is TRBV4-1, the J gene TRBJ1-2, with 11 bases lining up with TRBD1. This CDR3 has 18 amino acids. V lost 0 bases to trimming and J lost 2 bases; unmatched junction nucleotides: 8. Germline V gene data show CDR1 as MGHRA and CDR2 as YSYEKL. This chain's CDR3 is CASSQDPRGQGANYGYTF. CDR3 sequence (DNA): TGCGCCAGCAGCCAAGATCCCCGCGGACAGGGGGCGAACTATGGCTACACCTTC.

This clone was seen a single time. The chain employs TRBV5-4 and TRBJ2-3; 11 positions match TRBD2. The CDR3 is 16 residues long. V gave up 5 bases and J gave up 6 bases; unmatched junction bases: 11. The germline V gene has CDR1 SGHNT and CDR2 YYREEE (reference sequence). CDR3 in DNA: TGTGCCAGCAGATATAGTAGCGGGGGGGCCAGGGATACGCAGTATTTT. This gives the protein CASRYSSGGARDTQYF.

Only a few counts were recorded for this clone. This chain uses TRBV2 with TRBJ1-1, with D tentatively TRBD1 (6 bases). The CDR3 contains 11 residues. Looked up from germline, CDR1 is SNHLY and CDR2 is FYNNEI. V was trimmed by 8 bases and J by 8 bases, leaving 12 bases between them. CDR3 loop: CASRQVEEAFF. CDR3 coding DNA: TGTGCCAGCCGACAGGTGGAAGAAGCTTTCTTT.

CDR3 in amino acids: CASFSVGGRQSYF. In DNA, the CDR3 is TGTGCCAGCTTCTCGGTCGGCGGGAGGCAATCGTACTTC. V usage is TRBV5-5 and J usage is TRBJ2-7; 8 bases agree with TRBD2. Germline CDR1 SGHKS, CDR2 YYEKEE (reference sequence). Germline trimming cut 7 bases from V and 12 bases from J; bases unmatched to any gene: 15. CDR3 length: 13 amino acids.

In DNA form, the CDR3 reads TGTGCCAGCAGGACAGTCGTAAGGGGAAAAGAGACCCAGTACTTC. Residues: CASRTVVRGKETQYF. The chain is built from TRBV6-5 and TRBJ2-5; D might be TRBD1 (5 bases). The CDR3 has 15 amino acids. Trimming took off 6 bases at V and 3 bases at J, with 17 bases between the two ends. Germline CDR1 is MNHEY and CDR2 is SVGAGI.

The rearrangement links TRBV19 to TRBJ2-1; no firm D call. CDR1 is LNHDA and CDR2 is SQIVND in the germline V gene (reference sequence). Trimming shortened V by 5 bases and J by 0 bases, and 14 bases separated the two germline ends. The CDR3 has 16 amino acids. CDR3 in amino acids: CASSFHTRSSYNEQFF. For the CDR3, the DNA is TGTGCCAGTAGTTTTCATACTCGGAGCTCCTACAATGAGCAGTTCTTC.

This clone has only a few counts. The J gene is TRBJ2-5, the V gene TRBV5-1; 7 bases fit TRBD1. This CDR3 has 15 residues. The junction had 10 bases not matched to a gene; V was cut back by 3 bases and J by 5 bases. Germline values: CDR1 SGHRS, CDR2 YFSETQ. CDR3 amino acids: CASSSPSTGQETQYF. CDR3 in DNA: TGCGCCAGCAGCTCCCCTTCGACAGGGCAGGAGACCCAGTACTTC.

The genes are TRBV6-5 and TRBJ2-2; possible D gene TRBD2, 6 bases. Germline V gene data show CDR1 as MNHEY and CDR2 as SVGAGI. CDR3 length equals 15 residues. V lost 2 bases and J 7 bases, leaving 14 bases between the germline ends. CDR3 residues: CASSYASSVGGELFF. Written as DNA, the CDR3 is TGTGCCAGCAGTTACGCTTCTAGCGTCGGCGGGGAGCTGTTTTTT.

The J gene is TRBJ2-2, the V gene TRBV7-2, with TRBD1 matching over 8 bases. The junction had 10 bases not matched to a gene; V was cut back by 4 bases and J by 6 bases. CDR3 length: 16 amino acids. Germline V gene data show CDR1 as SGHTA and CDR2 as FQGNSA. The CDR3 spells CASSSPKAGGPGELFF. CDR3 DNA: TGTGCCAGCAGCTCCCCCAAGGCAGGGGGCCCCGGGGAGCTGTTTTTT.

The chain carries TRBV7-7 and TRBJ1-5; D remains unclear. V was shortened by 0 bases and J by 7 bases, with 16 bases between the two germline ends. The CDR3 has 16 residues. Looked up from germline, CDR1 is SSHAT and CDR2 is FNYEAQ (reference sequence). Here the CDR3 DNA reads TGTGCCAGCAGCTTAGCTTATCGGGGTTTTGGGCAGCCCCAGCATTTT. This encodes CASSLAYRGFGQPQHF.

The chain is built from TRBV5-6 and TRBJ1-1, with D possibly TRBD1 on 5 matching bases. Germline CDR1 is SGHDT and CDR2 is YYEEEE. The CDR3 contains 16 residues. The V end lost 4 bases, the J end lost 0 bases, and 16 bases lay between the germline ends. CDR3 in amino acids: CASSLDLGGMNTEAFF. The CDR3 DNA reads TGTGCCAGCAGCCTCGACCTCGGGGGGATGAACACTGAAGCTTTCTTT.

This rearrangement joins TRBV9 to TRBJ2-2, with 9 bases matching TRBD1. CDR1 SGDLS and CDR2 YYNGEE come from the germline V gene. V gave up 3 bases and J gave up 4 bases; unmatched junction bases: 10. The CDR3 contains 17 residues. CDR3 DNA sequence: TGTGCCAGCAGCGACTCCTGGGACAGGGAAAGCACCGGGGAGCTGTTTTTT. It specifies CASSDSWDRESTGELFF.

The chain is built from TRBV4-3 and TRBJ2-1; TRBD2 matches 8 bases. Germline V gene data show CDR1 as LGHNA and CDR2 as YSLEER. The CDR3 extends over 16 amino acids. Trimming at V came to 0 bases and at J to 5 bases, leaving 6 bases not matched to a gene. As DNA, the CDR3 is TGCGCCAGCAGCCAAGAAGCGGGAGACATGCACAATGAGCAGTTCTTC. This translates into CASSQEAGDMHNEQFF.

V usage is TRBV7-9 and J usage is TRBJ2-3, with D possibly being TRBD1 (5 bases). Trimming stripped 5 bases from V and 5 bases from J, with 14 bases between. The germline V gene encodes CDR1 SEHNR and CDR2 FQNEAQ (reference sequence). The CDR3 contains 14 residues. CDR3 in DNA: TGTGCCAGCAGCCCCGAGGTAGGGGAAGATACGCAGTATTTT. Protein product: CASSPEVGEDTQYF. Variable domain in full (rest from reference TRBV7-9 and TRBJ2-3): DTGVSQNPRHKITKRGQNVTFRCDPISEHNRLYWYRQTLGQGPEFLTYFQNEAQLEKSRLLSDRFSAERPKGSFSTLEIQRTEQGDSAMYLCASSPEVGEDTQYFGPGTRLTVL.

The rearrangement uses TRBV18 and TRBJ1-2, with 7 nucleotides matching TRBD1. Germline CDR1 KGHSH, CDR2 LQKENI. J gave up 4 bases and V 0 bases, and 2 bases lay outside the gene matches. The CDR3 loop spans 14 amino acids. In DNA, the CDR3 is TGTGCCAGCTCACCACCGGGACAGAGCTATGGCTACACCTTC. It is translated as CASSPPGQSYGYTF.

The chain couples TRBV12-2 to TRBJ2-7; the D call in the table, TRBD2, was not verified against the DNA. TRBV12-2 is a known pseudogene. The CDR3 has 16 amino acids. Here the CDR3 DNA reads TGTGCAAGTCGCTTAGCCCGCCGGGACTCGTACTACGAGCAGTACTTC. This encodes CASRLARRDSYYEQYF.

This clone was detected only a few times. This chain connects TRBV4-1 to TRBJ1-2, with a weak D call TRBD1 (5 bases). CDR1 and CDR2 from the germline V gene are MGHRA and YSYEKL. The germline V and J ends were trimmed by 1 base and 8 bases, with 11 bases remaining between them. The CDR3 has 13 residues. CDR3 nucleotide sequence: TGCGCCAGCAGCCAAGGGTCAGGGATCGGCTACACCTTC. It yields the protein CASSQGSGIGYTF.

This clone was picked up a small number of times. The chain has TRBV7-8 and TRBJ2-7, with D tentatively TRBD2 (5 bases). Germline CDR1 reads SGHVS; CDR2 reads FQNEAQ. Trimming removed 0 bases at V and 0 bases at J, with 12 bases between. This CDR3 is built from 16 residues. This CDR3 is CASSLAASLSSYEQYF. The CDR3 nucleotides are TGTGCCAGCAGCTTAGCCGCTAGCCTCAGCTCCTACGAGCAGTACTTC. Based on the CDR3 plus reference TRBV7-8 and TRBJ2-7, the full variable domain is GAGVSQSPRYKVAKRGQDVALRCDPISGHVSLFWYQQALGQGPEFLTYFQNEAQLDKSGLPSDRFFAERPEGSVSTLKIQRTQQEDSAVYLCASSLAASLSSYEQYFGPGTRLTVT.

DNA of the CDR3: TGTGCCAGCAGCCTACTAGTCACGACCTCTCGCTACAATGAGCAGTTCTTC. Amino acid sequence: CASSLLVTTSRYNEQFF. The chain couples TRBV2 to TRBJ2-1; possible D gene TRBD2, 5 bases. The length of the CDR3 is 17 residues. Germline CDR1 is SNHLY and CDR2 is FYNNEI. Trimming stripped 6 bases from V and 3 bases from J, with 21 bases between. The full variable domain, with the rest looked up from reference TRBV2 and TRBJ2-1, is EPEVTQTPSHQVTQMGQEVILRCVPISNHLYFYWYRQILGQKVEFLVSFYNNEISEKSEIFDDQFSVERPDGSNFTLKIRSTKLEDSAMYFCASSLLVTTSRYNEQFFGPGTRLTVL.

The chain is built from TRBV7-2 and TRBJ1-2; D ambiguous. Looked up from germline, CDR1 is SGHTA and CDR2 is FQGNSA. Trimming shortened V by 0 bases and J by 5 bases, and 7 bases separated the two germline ends. The CDR3 is made up of 13 amino acids. The DNA for the CDR3 is TGTGCCAGCAGCTTAGCACAGATTTATGGCTACACCTTC. Amino acid sequence: CASSLAQIYGYTF.

This clone was counted only a few times. The chain carries TRBV6-1 and TRBJ1-2; TRBD1 matches 7 bases. The CDR3 runs to 14 residues. V trimming: 4 bases; J trimming: 9 bases; junction bases outside the gene matches: 11. Germline V gene lookup returns CDR1 MNHNS and CDR2 SASEGT. As DNA, the CDR3 is TGTGCCAGCAGTGTCATATCGAGGGACAGTCGCTACACCTTC. Translating it yields CASSVISRDSRYTF.

The chain employs TRBV5-1 and TRBJ2-5, with D perhaps TRBD1 (5 bases). This CDR3 contains 15 residues. Trimming removed 6 bases from V and 5 bases from J, with 20 bases in between. Germline assignment: CDR1 SGHRS and CDR2 YFSETQ. The CDR3 protein is CASTRPAGLSETQYF. The CDR3 DNA is TGCGCCAGCACTCGTCCGGCAGGGCTCTCTGAGACCCAGTACTTC.

The chain recombines TRBV5-1 with TRBJ1-1; 7 nucleotides align to TRBD1. The CDR3 is 15 amino acids. V lost 4 bases and J lost 0; bases outside the gene matches: 6. CDR1 is SGHRS and CDR2 is YFSETQ in the germline V gene. Written as DNA, the CDR3 is TGCGCCAGCAGCCCGCCGGGACAGTTGAACACTGAAGCTTTCTTT. Protein product: CASSPPGQLNTEAFF.

The chain carries TRBV5-1 and TRBJ2-3; TRBD2 aligns across 8 bases. V dropped 3 bases and J dropped 3; count of bases not matched to a gene: 15. The CDR3 has 18 residues. Germline V gene lookup returns CDR1 SGHRS and CDR2 YFSETQ. CDR3 DNA: TGCGCCAGCAGCTCCTGGGGTAGCGGGATCGAAGGGACAGATACGCAGTATTTT. Protein sequence: CASSSWGSGIEGTDTQYF.